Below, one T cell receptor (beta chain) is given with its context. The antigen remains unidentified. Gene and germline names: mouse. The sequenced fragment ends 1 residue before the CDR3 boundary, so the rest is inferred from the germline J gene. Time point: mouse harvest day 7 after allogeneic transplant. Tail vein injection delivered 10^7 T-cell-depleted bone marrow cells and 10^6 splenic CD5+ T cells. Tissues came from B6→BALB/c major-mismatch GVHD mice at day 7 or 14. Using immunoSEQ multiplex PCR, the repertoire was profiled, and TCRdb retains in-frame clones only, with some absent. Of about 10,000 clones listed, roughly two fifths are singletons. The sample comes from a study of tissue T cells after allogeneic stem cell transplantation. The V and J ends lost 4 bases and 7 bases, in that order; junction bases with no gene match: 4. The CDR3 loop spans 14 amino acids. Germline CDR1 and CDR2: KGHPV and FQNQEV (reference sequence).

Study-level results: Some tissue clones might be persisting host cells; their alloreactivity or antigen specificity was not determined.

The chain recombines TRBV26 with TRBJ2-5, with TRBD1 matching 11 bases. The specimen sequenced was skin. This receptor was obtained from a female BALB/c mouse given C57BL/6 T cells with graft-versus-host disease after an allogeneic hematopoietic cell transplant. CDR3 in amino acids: CASSPGTGGNTQYF. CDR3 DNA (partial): TGTGCCAGCAGTCCCGGGACAGGGGGGAACACCCAGTAC. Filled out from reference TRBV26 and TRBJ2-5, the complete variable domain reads NSKVIQTPRYLVKGQGQKAKMRCIPEKGHPVVFWYQQNKNNEFKFLINFQNQEVLQQIDMTEKRFSAECPSNSPCSLEIQSSEAGDSALYLCASSPGTGGNTQYFGPGTRLLVL.